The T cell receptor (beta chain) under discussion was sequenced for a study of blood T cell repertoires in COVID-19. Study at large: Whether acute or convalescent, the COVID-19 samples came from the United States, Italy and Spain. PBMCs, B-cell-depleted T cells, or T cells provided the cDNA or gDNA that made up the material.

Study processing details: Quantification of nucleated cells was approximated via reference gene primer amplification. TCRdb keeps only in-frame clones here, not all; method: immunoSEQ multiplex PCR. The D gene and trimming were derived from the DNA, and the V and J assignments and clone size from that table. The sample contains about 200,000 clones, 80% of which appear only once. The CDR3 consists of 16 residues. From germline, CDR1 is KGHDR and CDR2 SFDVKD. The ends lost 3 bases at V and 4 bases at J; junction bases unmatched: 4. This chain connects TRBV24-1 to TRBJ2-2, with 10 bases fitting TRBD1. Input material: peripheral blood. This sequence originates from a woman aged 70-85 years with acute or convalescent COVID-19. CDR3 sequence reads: CATSDRTGGVTGELFF. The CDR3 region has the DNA TGTGCCACCAGTGATAGGACAGGGGGTGTCACCGGGGAGCTGTTTTTT.